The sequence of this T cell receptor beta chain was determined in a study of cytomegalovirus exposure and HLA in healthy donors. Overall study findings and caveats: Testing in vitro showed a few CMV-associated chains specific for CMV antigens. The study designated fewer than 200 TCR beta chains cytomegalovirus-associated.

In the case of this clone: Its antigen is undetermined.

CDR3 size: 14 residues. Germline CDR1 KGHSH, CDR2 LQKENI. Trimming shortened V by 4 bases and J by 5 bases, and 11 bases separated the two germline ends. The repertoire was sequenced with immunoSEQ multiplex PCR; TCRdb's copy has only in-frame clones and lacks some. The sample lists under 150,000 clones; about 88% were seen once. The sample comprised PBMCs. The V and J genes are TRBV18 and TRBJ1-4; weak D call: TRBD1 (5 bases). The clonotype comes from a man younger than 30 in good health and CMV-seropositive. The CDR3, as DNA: TGTGCCAGCTCACAGGGACGGGAGAATGAAAAACTGTTTTTT. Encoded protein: CASSQGRENEKLFF.